Each of the 6 T cell receptor beta chains below was sequenced from the same sample in a study of technical replicates of blood from a few donors. Profiled with immunoSEQ multiplex PCR; TCRdb holds only in-frame clones, not every one. The sample holds about 60,000 clones, roughly 86% seen once. What was sequenced was PBMCs. These receptors all stem from a human donor in good health. Some clones in this sample may be carry-over from other donors' samples.

This CDR3 is CASTAGPGNTIYF. CDR3 in DNA: TGTGCCAGTACAGCGGGCCCTGGAAACACCATATATTTT. The gene calls are TRBV19 and TRBJ1-3; D uncertain. Germline assignment: CDR1 LNHDA and CDR2 SQIVND (reference sequence). The CDR3 runs 13 residues. Trimming took 7 bases from V and 2 from J, leaving 9 bases between them.

This chain joins TRBV27 and TRBJ2-5, with 11 bases matching TRBD2. Looked up from germline, CDR1 is MNHEY and CDR2 is SMNVEV (reference sequence). J lost 5 bases, V lost 0 bases, and 5 bases had no gene match. CDR3 length: 16 amino acids. The CDR3 DNA sequence: TGTGCCAGCAGTTTATCGTCTAGCGGGGGGCGGGAGACCCAGTACTTC. Translated, it gives CASSLSSSGGRETQYF.

CDR3 in DNA: TGTGCTAGTGTGGGGCTCTCTGATGAGCAGTTCTTC. Protein: CASVGLSDEQFF. The chain couples TRBV12-5 to TRBJ2-1, with D tentatively TRBD1 (5 bases). CDR1 is LGHNT, CDR2 FRNRAP, per germline. V was shortened by 7 bases and J by 8 bases, with 12 bases between the two germline ends. The CDR3 sequence is 12 residues long.

This chain connects TRBV5-1 to TRBJ2-1, with 8 bases identical to TRBD2. Germline V gives CDR1 SGHRS, CDR2 YFSETQ. V lost 5 bases, J lost 9 bases, and 7 bases stayed unmatched. The CDR3 runs 13 residues. CDR3 bases: TGCGCCAGCAGTTTTGGCGGGGGGTTTGAGCAGTTCTTC. It is translated as CASSFGGGFEQFF.

The chain uses TRBV7-2 and TRBJ1-4; a possible D gene is TRBD1 (5 bases). Trimming took off 5 bases at V and 1 base at J, with 11 bases between the two ends. The CDR3 contains 15 residues. Per germline, CDR1 SGHTA and CDR2 FQGNSA. The CDR3 coding sequence is TGTGCCAGCAGCCCCAGACAGCAAACTAATGAAAAACTGTTTTTT. Amino acid sequence: CASSPRQQTNEKLFF.

This chain uses TRBV7-9 with TRBJ1-3; no firm D call. With 7 bases removed from V and 0 bases from J, the gap between germline ends came to 13 bases. This CDR3 has 15 residues. Germline CDR1 reads SEHNR; CDR2 reads FQNEAQ (reference sequence). The chain's CDR3 is CASILWASSGNTIYF. CDR3 in DNA: TGTGCCAGCATCCTTTGGGCGTCCTCTGGAAACACCATATATTTT.